This is a list of T cell receptor beta chains from one sample in a study of beta chain features in type 1 diabetes. The protocol was immunoSEQ multiplex PCR, while the TCRdb copy is restricted to in-frame clones and leaves out a portion. Here the sample spans hundreds of thousands of clones, about 15% being singletons. Sequenced input: naive CD4+ T cells from blood. The receptors were sampled from a man aged 25 to 45 in good health. Both conserved end residues are part of each CDR3. Each record gives: clone size, D gene, V gene, J gene, CDR3 protein, CDR3 DNA. A D gene is named only where the DNA matches it firmly. Size is omitted from some rows. Given values are once, few, many or a class for expanded clones.

.,.,TRBV30,TRBJ2-2,CAWSVQLAHGELFF,TGTGCCTGGAGTGTACAACTAGCCCACGGGGAGCTGTTTTTT
.,.,TRBV7-2,TRBJ2-1,CASSSTGLDEQFF,TGTGCCAGCAGCTCAACAGGGCTAGATGAGCAGTTCTTC
few,TRBD2,TRBV11-2,TRBJ2-3,CASSTLRGRAGTDTQYF,TGTGCCAGCAGCACCCTCCGCGGGAGGGCCGGAACAGATACGCAGTATTTT
.,TRBD2,TRBV12-5,TRBJ2-7,CASGTLAGGPYEQYF,TGTGCTAGTGGCACCCTAGCGGGGGGCCCCTACGAGCAGTACTTC
.,.,TRBV6-5,TRBJ1-5,CASSRLVGGQPQHF,TGTGCCAGCAGTCGGCTAGTCGGAGGGCAGCCCCAGCATTTT
.,TRBD2,TRBV7-6,TRBJ2-2,CASSFGFLAGVTGELFF,TGTGCCAGCAGCTTCGGATTTCTAGCGGGAGTAACCGGGGAGCTGTTTTTT
.,TRBD1,TRBV29-1,TRBJ1-1,CSAQGPVAGGVGKRLNTEAFF,TGCAGCGCCCAAGGCCCGGTAGCAGGGGGCGTTGGCAAACGCTTGAACACTGAAGCTTTCTTT
.,.,TRBV4-1,TRBJ2-7,CASSQDKAESFAYEQYF,TGCGCCAGCAGCCAAGATAAGGCAGAAAGCTTTGCCTACGAGCAGTACTTC
many,.,TRBV29-1,TRBJ1-1,CSAGTANTEAFF,TGCAGCGCCGGAACGGCAAACACTGAAGCTTTCTTT
few,TRBD2,TRBV2,TRBJ2-1,CASKGTRILYNEQFF,TGTGCCAGCAAAGGGACTAGAATTTTGTACAATGAGCAGTTCTTC
few,.,TRBV29-1,TRBJ1-1,CSSHRGVDTEAFF,TGCAGCTCCCACCGGGGAGTAGACACTGAAGCTTTCTTT
.,.,TRBV4-2,TRBJ2-5,CASSQASGTQYF,TGTGCCAGCAGCCAAGCTTCAGGGACCCAGTACTTC
few,TRBD2,TRBV5-1,TRBJ2-3,CASSLAAGGPVNTDTQYF,TGCGCCAGCAGCTTGGCGGCGGGAGGGCCCGTGAATACAGATACGCAGTATTTT
few,.,TRBV4-1,TRBJ2-6,CASGREASGANVLTF,TGCGCCAGCGGCAGGGAGGCCTCAGGGGCCAACGTCCTGACTTTC
few,.,TRBV6-1,TRBJ2-5,CASSAQETQYF,TGTGCCAGCAGCGCACAAGAGACCCAGTACTTC
.,.,TRBV4-1,TRBJ1-1,CASSQSDTPEAFF,TGCGCCAGCAGCCAATCCGACACCCCTGAAGCTTTCTTT